The 23 T cell receptor beta chains listed next were all sequenced from one sample in a study of PD-L1 blockade in urothelial cancer. As to time point: pretreatment peripheral blood. The assay was immunoSEQ multiplex PCR, and TCRdb's table has in-frame clones only and misses some. This sample has roughly 63,000 clones; about four fifths occur once, and the top ten carry about 2.9%. Here the sequenced sample was PBMCs, taken around atezolizumab (anti-PD-L1) treatment. The receptor source for this set is a man aged 65 to 85 with urothelial cancer.

The chain recombines TRBV19 with TRBJ2-1; 8 bases fit TRBD2. V trimming: 5 bases; J trimming: 8 bases; junction bases outside the gene matches: 5. Looked up from germline, CDR1 is LNHDA and CDR2 is SQIVND (reference sequence). The CDR3 contains 13 residues. CDR3 sequence (DNA): TGTGCCAGTAGTGGCGGGAGGTTCTATGAGCAGTTCTTC. Protein sequence: CASSGGRFYEQFF.

V gene TRBV2 combines with J gene TRBJ1-5; TRBD1 might be the D (6 bases). There are 13 residues in the CDR3. V gave up 1 base and J gave up 6 bases, with 7 bases separating them. Germline CDR1 SNHLY, CDR2 FYNNEI. CDR3 sequence reads: CASSEGGLQPQHF. The CDR3 DNA reads as TGTGCCAGCAGTGAAGGGGGGCTTCAGCCCCAGCATTTT.

The chain has TRBV10-2 and TRBJ1-1, with 8 nucleotides matching TRBD1. The CDR3 is 14 amino acids. With 6 bases clipped from V and 5 bases from J, the junction kept 8 bases outside the gene matches. The germline CDR1 and CDR2 sequences are WSHSY and SAAADI. CDR3 sequence: CASSPDRGRTEAFF. For the CDR3, the DNA is TGCGCCAGCAGCCCAGACAGGGGACGGACTGAAGCTTTCTTT.

The chain is built from TRBV7-9 and TRBJ2-7, with TRBD2 matching over 9 bases. Unmatched junction bases numbered 9, after V lost 5 bases and J lost 4 bases. This CDR3 region has 15 residues. CDR1 and CDR2 from the germline V gene are SEHNR and FQNEAQ (reference sequence). CDR3 nucleotides: TGTGCCAGCAGCGACCGACTAGCGGAGAAGTACGAGCAGTACTTC. Translating it yields CASSDRLAEKYEQYF.

The rearrangement joins TRBV6-1 to TRBJ1-4; D is unresolved. Germline CDR1 and CDR2: MNHNS and SASEGT. This CDR3 is 15 amino acids long. Trimming took 5 bases from V and 7 from J, leaving 17 bases between them. The chain's CDR3 is CASSQGRAIGEKLFF. In DNA, the CDR3 is TGTGCCAGCAGTCAAGGGAGGGCAATAGGTGAAAAACTGTTTTTT.

The V gene is TRBV6-1, the J gene TRBJ2-3; D is perhaps TRBD2 (6 bases). V was trimmed by 3 bases and J by 1 base, leaving 11 bases between them. This CDR3 is built from 15 residues. In germline, CDR1 is MNHNS, CDR2 SASEGT. The CDR3 nucleotides are TGTGCCAGCAGTGATAGGGACTCGGGCACAGATACGCAGTATTTT. Encoded protein: CASSDRDSGTDTQYF.

This clone came up a few times. This rearrangement joins TRBV7-2 to TRBJ2-1; maybe TRBD2 (5 bases). The CDR3 runs to 16 residues. CDR1 is SGHTA and CDR2 is FQGNSA in the germline V gene. V lost 1 base and J 5 bases, leaving 15 bases between the germline ends. The CDR3 DNA follows: TGTGCCAGCAGCTTAGGCGGTCTGGGGAGAAACAATGAGCAGTTCTTC. Its translation is CASSLGGLGRNNEQFF. Variable domain in full (rest from reference TRBV7-2 and TRBJ2-1): GAGVSQSPSNKVTEKGKDVELRCDPISGHTALYWYRQSLGQGLEFLIYFQGNSAPDKSGLPSDRFSAERTGGSVSTLTIQRTQQEDSAVYLCASSLGGLGRNNEQFFGPGTRLTVL.

This sequence joins TRBV6-6 and TRBJ1-2; 12 nucleotides line up with TRBD1. Germline V CDR1 and CDR2: MNHNY, SVGAGI (reference sequence). The V segment lost 4 bases and the J segment 6 bases; nucleotides outside the gene matches: 9. The CDR3 loop spans 16 amino acids. In DNA form, the CDR3 reads TGTGCCAGCAGTTCCCGGGACAGGGGGCAGATTAATGGCTACACCTTC. Its protein is CASSSRDRGQINGYTF.

The rearrangement links TRBV14 to TRBJ2-1; TRBD1 matches at 7 bases. The germline V gene encodes CDR1 SGHDN and CDR2 FVKESK. The CDR3 is 14 amino acids. V shed 1 base, J shed 5 bases, and the junction held 2 bases outside the gene matches. The CDR3 DNA sequence: TGTGCCAGCAGCCAAGGGGGGACAGACAATGAGCAGTTCTTC. Translating gives CASSQGGTDNEQFF.

The V and J genes are TRBV28 and TRBJ1-5; 7 bases are a match to TRBD1. CDR1 MDHEN and CDR2 SYDVKM come from the germline V gene. This CDR3 comprises 14 residues. Germline trimming cut 8 bases from V and 3 bases from J; bases unmatched to any gene: 7. The CDR3 reads CASVQTGNNQPQHF. In DNA form, the CDR3 reads TGTGCCAGCGTGCAGACAGGGAACAATCAGCCCCAGCATTTT. Using reference TRBV28 and TRBJ1-5 for the parts outside the CDR3, the full variable domain is DVKVTQSSRYLVKRTGEKVFLECVQDMDHENMFWYRQDPGLGLRLIYFSYDVKMKEKGDIPEGYSVSREKKERFSLILESASTNQTSMYLCASVQTGNNQPQHFGDGTRLSIL.

The genes are TRBV2 and TRBJ1-1; the match to TRBD1 covers 9 bases. The germline V gene encodes CDR1 SNHLY and CDR2 FYNNEI. The CDR3 loop spans 14 amino acids. The J segment lost 5 bases and the V segment lost 4 bases, leaving 5 bases of the junction unmatched. CDR3 sequence: CASSGQGVTTEAFF. The CDR3 region has the DNA TGTGCCAGCAGTGGACAGGGGGTGACGACTGAAGCTTTCTTT.

The chain joins TRBV5-1 to TRBJ2-3, with TRBD2 matching 12 bases. V dropped 5 bases and J dropped 1; count of bases not matched to a gene: 11. The CDR3 length is 18 residues. Germline loops: CDR1 SGHRS, CDR2 YFSETQ. This CDR3 reads CASRPTSGRGSGTDTQYF. The CDR3, as DNA: TGCGCCAGCAGGCCGACTAGCGGGAGAGGAAGTGGCACAGATACGCAGTATTTT.

The chain joins TRBV7-3 to TRBJ2-2; no firm D call. V lost 4 bases to trimming and J lost 5 bases, with 11 bases between them. CDR1 is SGHTA, CDR2 FQGTGA, per germline. There are 14 residues in the CDR3. The CDR3 nucleotides are TGTGCCAGCAGCTCGAATCCGGTGACCGGGGAGCTGTTTTTT. Residues: CASSSNPVTGELFF.

The gene calls are TRBV11-3 and TRBJ2-1, with D tentatively TRBD2 (6 bases). From germline, CDR1 is SGHNT and CDR2 YENEEA. CDR3 size: 12 residues. V lost 3 bases to trimming and J lost 10 bases, with 10 bases between them. The CDR3 DNA sequence: TGTGCCAGCAGCTTTGGGACTTCCGAGCAGTTCTTC. This gives the protein CASSFGTSEQFF.

The chain joins TRBV29-1 to TRBJ1-4; D gene uncertain. CDR3 length equals 14 residues. CDR1 is SQVTM, CDR2 ANQGSEA, per germline. Trimming pared 4 bases from V and 6 bases from J, leaving 15 bases between. CDR3 sequence: CSVVSSEPYEKLFF. The CDR3 DNA reads TGCAGCGTTGTTTCGTCGGAGCCATATGAAAAACTGTTTTTT. Combining the CDR3 with reference TRBV29-1 and TRBJ1-4 gives the whole variable domain SAVISQKPSRDICQRGTSLTIQCQVDSQVTMMFWYRQQPGQSLTLIATANQGSEATYESGFVIDKFPISRPNLTFSTLTVSNMSPEDSSIYLCSVVSSEPYEKLFFGSGTQLSVL.

This clone was picked up one time. The chain couples TRBV20-1 to TRBJ1-4; the D is unclear. CDR1 DFQATT and CDR2 SNEGSKA come from the germline V gene (reference sequence). With 6 bases removed from V and 8 bases from J, the gap between germline ends came to 10 bases. This CDR3 comprises 11 residues. Here the CDR3 reads CSAEGSEKLFF. For the CDR3, the DNA is TGCAGTGCCGAGGGTTCGGAAAAACTGTTTTTT.

The V call is TRBV2, the J call TRBJ2-3; TRBD1 aligns across 8 bases. Germline V gene lookup returns CDR1 SNHLY and CDR2 FYNNEI. V lost 6 bases and J lost 0; bases outside the gene matches: 5. This CDR3 comprises 15 residues. CDR3 in amino acids: CASRAGGVSTDTQYF. CDR3 in DNA: TGTGCCAGCAGGGCAGGGGGCGTAAGCACAGATACGCAGTATTTT.

The chain recombines TRBV10-3 with TRBJ1-1; 9 bases match TRBD1. The CDR3 contains 15 residues. Germline V gives CDR1 ENHRY, CDR2 SYGVKD. Losses at the gene ends were 3 bases for V and 3 bases for J; bases not matched to a gene: 5. The CDR3 protein is CAISDADRGDTEAFF. Here the CDR3 DNA reads TGTGCCATCAGTGATGCGGACAGGGGCGACACTGAAGCTTTCTTT.

This clone has more than one count but fewer than ten. The chain uses TRBV7-6 and TRBJ2-2; TRBD2 matches at 7 bases. The trim removed 3 bases at V and 6 bases at J, leaving 7 bases unmatched. CDR1 is SGHVS, CDR2 FNYEAQ, per germline. This CDR3 is built from 15 residues. The CDR3, as DNA: TGTGCCAGCAGCTTTGGAGGGAGCGGGGCCGGGGAGCTGTTTTTT. Encoded protein: CASSFGGSGAGELFF. The complete variable domain, with remaining parts taken from reference TRBV7-6 and TRBJ2-2, reads GAGVSQSPRYKVTKRGQDVALRCDPISGHVSLYWYRQALGQGPEFLTYFNYEAQQDKSGLPNDRFSAERPEGSISTLTIQRTEQRDSAMYRCASSFGGSGAGELFFGEGSRLTVL.

The chain recombines TRBV18 with TRBJ1-1; 11 bases are shared with TRBD1. The V gene's germline CDR1 is KGHSH and CDR2 LQKENI. The CDR3 consists of 15 residues. V lost 3 bases, J lost 5 bases, and 5 bases stayed unmatched. The CDR3 sequence is CASSPGQGAATEAFF. In DNA form, the CDR3 reads TGTGCCAGCTCACCCGGACAGGGGGCAGCGACTGAAGCTTTCTTT.

The chain links TRBV18 to TRBJ1-3, with 7 nucleotides matching TRBD1. CDR3 size: 17 residues. V was clipped by 5 bases and J by 0 bases; unmatched bases: 10. In germline, CDR1 is KGHSH, CDR2 LQKENI. The CDR3 region has the DNA TGTGCCAGCTCAAGAGAACAGGGGTCCCTCTCTGGAAACACCATATATTTT. Translated: CASSREQGSLSGNTIYF.

This clone was seen only a few times. The rearrangement links TRBV7-9 to TRBJ2-1; D is unresolved. From germline, CDR1 is SEHNR and CDR2 FQNEAQ (reference sequence). Trimming took off 10 bases at V and 0 bases at J, with 19 bases between the two ends. There are 16 residues in the CDR3. CDR3 protein: CATVSASGISYNEQFF. In DNA, the CDR3 is TGTGCCACCGTGTCCGCAAGTGGCATCTCCTACAATGAGCAGTTCTTC.

The DNA of the CDR3 is TGTGCCGGGGGGACTGCGGGAGTGGCCCAGTACTTC. Translation gives CAGGTAGVAQYF. The genes are TRBV2 and TRBJ2-5; 7 bases are shared with TRBD2. Germline V CDR1 and CDR2: SNHLY, FYNNEI. V was pared by 11 bases and J by 9 bases, with 12 bases of the junction left unmatched. This CDR3 region has 12 residues.